This T cell receptor beta chain was identified in a study of cytomegalovirus exposure and HLA in healthy donors. Study context: In an earlier analysis, approximately 120 million unique TCR beta sequences were found from 150 million to 200 million T cells. Study results and limitations: Another analysis was done later, and it associated roughly 15,000 TCR beta sequences with HLA alleles at 0.05 false discovery rate. Analyzed later, most CMV-associated TCR beta chains appeared HLA-restricted. The majority of TCR sequences were rare, yet some public TCRs appeared in many donors.

V was trimmed by 0 bases and J by 3 bases, leaving 12 bases between them. Per germline, CDR1 LGHNA and CDR2 YSLEER. The CDR3 runs 15 residues. It was with 60 Vbeta and 13 Jbeta primers that the PCR ran. Repertoires were generated with immunoSEQ multiplex PCR, while TCRdb's copy carries only in-frame clones and drops some. Found here are under 120,000 clones; the top ten clones hold 0.55% to 0.65%. With respect to this clone: Its antigen is unidentified.

Sequenced material: PBMCs. The source of this sequence is a man in his forties or fifties in good health and CMV-seronegative. V usage is TRBV4-3 and J usage is TRBJ2-7; a weak D match, TRBD2 (5 bases). CDR3 nucleotide sequence: TGCGCCAGCAGCCAAGATCTGAGGGCAGGCTACGAGCAGTACTTC. This translates into CASSQDLRAGYEQYF.